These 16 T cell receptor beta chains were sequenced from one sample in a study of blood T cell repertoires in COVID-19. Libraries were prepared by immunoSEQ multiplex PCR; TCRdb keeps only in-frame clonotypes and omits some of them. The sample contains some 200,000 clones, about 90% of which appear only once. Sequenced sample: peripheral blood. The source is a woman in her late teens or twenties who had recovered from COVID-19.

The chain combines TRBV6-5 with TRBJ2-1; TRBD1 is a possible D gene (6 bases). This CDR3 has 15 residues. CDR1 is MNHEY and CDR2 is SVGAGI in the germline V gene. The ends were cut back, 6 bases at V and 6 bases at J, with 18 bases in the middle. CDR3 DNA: TGTGCCAGCAGGAAGGGGGAGAAGGCGGGCAATGAGCAGTTCTTC. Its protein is CASRKGEKAGNEQFF.

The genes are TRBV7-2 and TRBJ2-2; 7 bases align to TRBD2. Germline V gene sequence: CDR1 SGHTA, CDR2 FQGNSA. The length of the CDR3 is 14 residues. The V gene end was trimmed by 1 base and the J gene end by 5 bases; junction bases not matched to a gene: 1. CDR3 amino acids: CASSLGRGTGELFF. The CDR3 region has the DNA TGTGCCAGCAGCTTAGGGCGGGGGACCGGGGAGCTGTTTTTT. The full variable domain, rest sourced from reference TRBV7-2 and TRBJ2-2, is GAGVSQSPSNKVTEKGKDVELRCDPISGHTALYWYRQSLGQGLEFLIYFQGNSAPDKSGLPSDRFSAERTGGSVSTLTIQRTQQEDSAVYLCASSLGRGTGELFFGEGSRLTVL.

CDR3 sequence (DNA): TGTGCCAGTAGTATACAGAGTCGGGTTTCACCCCTCCACTTT. It is translated as CASSIQSRVSPLHF. V gene TRBV19 combines with J gene TRBJ1-6, with unresolved D. CDR1 LNHDA and CDR2 SQIVND come from the germline V gene (reference sequence). V was clipped by 2 bases and J by 9 bases, with 11 bases between them. This CDR3 spans 14 amino acids.

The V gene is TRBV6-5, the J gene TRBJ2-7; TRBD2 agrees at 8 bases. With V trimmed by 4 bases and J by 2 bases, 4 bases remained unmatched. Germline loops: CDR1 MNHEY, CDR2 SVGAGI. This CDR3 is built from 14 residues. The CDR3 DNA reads TGTGCCAGCAGTTTGCTAGCGGGTCCCTACGAGCAGTACTTC. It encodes CASSLLAGPYEQYF.

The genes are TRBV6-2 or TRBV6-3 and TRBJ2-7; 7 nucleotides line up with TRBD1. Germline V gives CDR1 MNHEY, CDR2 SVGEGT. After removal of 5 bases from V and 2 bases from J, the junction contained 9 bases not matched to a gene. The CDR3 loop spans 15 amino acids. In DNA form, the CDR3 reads TGTGCCAGCAGTCCGGGACAGAGTATAACCTACGAGCAGTACTTC. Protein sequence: CASSPGQSITYEQYF.

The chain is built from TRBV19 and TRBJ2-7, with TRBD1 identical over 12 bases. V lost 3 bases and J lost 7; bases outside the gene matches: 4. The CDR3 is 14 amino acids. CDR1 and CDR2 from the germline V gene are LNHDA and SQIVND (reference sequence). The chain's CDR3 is CASSMGQGAREQYF. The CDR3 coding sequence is TGTGCCAGTAGTATGGGACAGGGGGCGCGTGAGCAGTACTTC.

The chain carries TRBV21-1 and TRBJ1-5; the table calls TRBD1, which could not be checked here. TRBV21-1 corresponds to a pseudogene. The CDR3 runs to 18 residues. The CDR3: CASSKEARGRYSNQPQHF. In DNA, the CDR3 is TGTGCCAGCAGCAAAGAAGCAAGGGGGAGATATAGCAATCAGCCCCAGCATTTT.

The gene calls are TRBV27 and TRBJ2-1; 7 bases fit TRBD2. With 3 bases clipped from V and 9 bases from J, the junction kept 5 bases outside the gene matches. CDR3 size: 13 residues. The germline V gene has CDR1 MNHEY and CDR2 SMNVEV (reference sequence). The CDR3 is CASSFGGGSEQFF. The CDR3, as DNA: TGTGCCAGCAGTTTTGGGGGGGGGAGTGAGCAGTTCTTC.

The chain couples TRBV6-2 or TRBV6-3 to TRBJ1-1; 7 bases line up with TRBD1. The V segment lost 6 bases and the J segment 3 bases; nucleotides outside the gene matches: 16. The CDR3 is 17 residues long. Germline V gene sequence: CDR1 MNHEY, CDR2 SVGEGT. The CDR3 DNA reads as TGTGCCAGCAGCAGTACCCAGACAGGGTCAGGGGACACTGAAGCTTTCTTT. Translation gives CASSSTQTGSGDTEAFF.

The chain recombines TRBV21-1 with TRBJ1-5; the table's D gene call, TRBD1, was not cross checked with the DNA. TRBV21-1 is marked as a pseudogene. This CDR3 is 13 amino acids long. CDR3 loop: CASSPHRDQPQHF. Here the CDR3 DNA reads TGTGCCAGCAGCCCGCACAGGGATCAGCCCCAGCATTTT.

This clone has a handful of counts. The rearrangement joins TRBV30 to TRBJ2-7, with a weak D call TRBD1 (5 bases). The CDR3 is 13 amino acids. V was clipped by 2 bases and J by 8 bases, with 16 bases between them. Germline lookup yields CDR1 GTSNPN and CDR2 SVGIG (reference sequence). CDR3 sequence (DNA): TGTGCCTGGAGTCCCTTATGGGGCCCCCAGCAGTACTTC. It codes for CAWSPLWGPQQYF.

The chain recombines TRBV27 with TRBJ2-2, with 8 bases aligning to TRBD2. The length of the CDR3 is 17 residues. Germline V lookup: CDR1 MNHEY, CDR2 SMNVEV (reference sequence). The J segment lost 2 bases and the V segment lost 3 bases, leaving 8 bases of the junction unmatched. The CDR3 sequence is CASSFLGAGANTGELFF. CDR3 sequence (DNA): TGTGCCAGCAGTTTTCTAGGAGCGGGGGCCAACACCGGGGAGCTGTTTTTT.

The CDR3: CASSQGTSDYNEQFF. The CDR3 nucleotides are TGCGCCAGCAGCCAAGGGACTAGCGACTACAATGAGCAGTTCTTC. This sequence joins TRBV4-3 and TRBJ2-1; 9 positions match TRBD2. CDR3 length: 15 amino acids. Unmatched junction bases numbered 1, after V lost 1 base and J lost 3 bases. Germline assignment: CDR1 LGHNA and CDR2 YSLEER.

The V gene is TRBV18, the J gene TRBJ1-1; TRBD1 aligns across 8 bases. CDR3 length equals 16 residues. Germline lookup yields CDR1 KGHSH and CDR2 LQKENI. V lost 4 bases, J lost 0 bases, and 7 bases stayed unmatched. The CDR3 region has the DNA TGTGCCAGCTCACTTGGACAGGGTATTTTGAACACTGAAGCTTTCTTT. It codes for CASSLGQGILNTEAFF.

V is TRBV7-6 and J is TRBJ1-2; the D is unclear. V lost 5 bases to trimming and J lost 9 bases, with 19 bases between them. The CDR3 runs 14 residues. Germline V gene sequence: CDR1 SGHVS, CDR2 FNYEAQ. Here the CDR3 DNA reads TGTGCCAGCAGCCCGTGGACGGGAGGGAATCGCTACACCTTC. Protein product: CASSPWTGGNRYTF.

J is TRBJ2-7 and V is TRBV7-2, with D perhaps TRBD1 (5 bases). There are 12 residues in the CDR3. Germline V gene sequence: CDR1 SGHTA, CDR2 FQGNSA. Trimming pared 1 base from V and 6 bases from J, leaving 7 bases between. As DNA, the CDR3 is TGTGCCAGCAGCTTAGGACAGACCGAGCAGTACTTC. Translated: CASSLGQTEQYF.